This T cell receptor beta chain derives from a study of molecular identifiers for immune sequencing clone quantification. Study-level findings and limits: Over 99% of effector molecules, yet under 1% of naive-cell molecules, were held by clones above 20 RNA copies.

From germline, CDR1 is MNHEY and CDR2 SMNVEV (reference sequence). V lost 5 bases, J lost 7 bases, and 7 bases stayed unmatched. CDR3 length equals 15 residues. Each CDR3 protein is one row after TCRdb ran MiXCR on the PCR reads. The table has about 320,000 distinct CDR3 sequences, about 21% seen once; the top ten hold 0.75% to 0.85%. Regarding this clonotype: What it binds is not known.

The sequence was obtained from a human donor in good health. Some libraries in this study had Jurkat cell RNA spiked in. The chain couples TRBV27 to TRBJ1-4, with 10 bases fitting TRBD1. The sample consisted of naive CD8+ T cells from blood, with Jurkat cell RNA spiked in. Subset specified: FACS-sorted CD8+CD4-CCR7+CD45RA+ naive T cells. Written as DNA, the CDR3 is TGTGCCAGCAGTCCCCAGACAGGGGGCGGTGAAAAACTGTTTTTT. This sequence encodes CASSPQTGGGEKLFF.